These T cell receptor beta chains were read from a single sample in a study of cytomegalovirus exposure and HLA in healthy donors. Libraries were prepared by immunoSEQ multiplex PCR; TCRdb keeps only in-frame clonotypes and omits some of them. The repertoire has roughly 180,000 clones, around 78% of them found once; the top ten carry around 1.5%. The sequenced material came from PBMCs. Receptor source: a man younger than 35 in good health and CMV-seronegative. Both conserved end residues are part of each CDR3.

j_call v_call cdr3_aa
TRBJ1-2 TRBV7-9 CASSSPRSGDGYTF
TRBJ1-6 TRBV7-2 CASSFNFLSPLHF
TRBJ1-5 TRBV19 CASGPTTGFNQPQHF
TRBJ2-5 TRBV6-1 CASSELGAGGRETQYF
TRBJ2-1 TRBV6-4 CASSAIAGIDNEQFF
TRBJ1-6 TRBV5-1 CASSVGTEYYNSPLHF
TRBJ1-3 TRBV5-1 CASSPMPTGSGNTIYF
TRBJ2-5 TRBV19 CASAGLPGGTQYF
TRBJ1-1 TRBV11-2 CASSPRTGDTEAFF
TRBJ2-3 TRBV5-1 CASSIGLAATDTQYF
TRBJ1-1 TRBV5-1 CASSLDGISPTEAFF
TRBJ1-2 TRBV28 CASRSWGGSEGYGYTF
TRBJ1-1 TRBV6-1 CASSELSSGEAFF
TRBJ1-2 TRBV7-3 CASSNTGREDYGYTF
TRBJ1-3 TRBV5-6 CASSLTPSRAGNTIYF
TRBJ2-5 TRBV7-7 CASSRDRGIETQYF
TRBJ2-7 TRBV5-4 CASSSRGRYEQYF
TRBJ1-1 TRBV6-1 CASSFDRGTEAFF
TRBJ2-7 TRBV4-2 CASSQGGGEPYEQYF
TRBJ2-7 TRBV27 CASSVYSSYEQYF
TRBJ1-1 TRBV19 CASSIGAGISTEAFF
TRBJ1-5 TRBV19 CASSLEVRVGQPQHF
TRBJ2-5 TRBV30 CAWDKTGGGETQYF
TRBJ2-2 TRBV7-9 CASSLEYGLAGTGELFF